A single sample is the source of the 18 T cell receptor beta chains below, sequenced in a study of blood T cell repertoires in COVID-19. Sequencing was performed with immunoSEQ multiplex PCR; in TCRdb, only in-frame clones are kept and a portion is missing. Seen here are 150,000 to 200,000 clones, 82% observed once, and the top ten hold under 5.5%. Sequenced: peripheral blood. These receptors all stem from a woman in her 30s with acute or convalescent COVID-19.

This clone is a singleton in its sample. V gene TRBV28 combines with J gene TRBJ2-1; D remains unclear. Germline V lookup: CDR1 MDHEN, CDR2 SYDVKM. CDR3 length: 13 amino acids. V lost 3 bases, J lost 6 bases, and 9 bases lay in between. CDR3 bases: TGTGCCAGCAGTTTGAGCGTAGCCAATGAGCAGTTCTTC. It specifies CASSLSVANEQFF.

V is TRBV30 and J is TRBJ1-2, with D unresolved. The germline V gene encodes CDR1 GTSNPN and CDR2 SVGIG (reference sequence). Trimming removed 0 bases at V and 4 bases at J, with 6 bases between. This CDR3 comprises 12 residues. The CDR3 DNA reads TGTGCCTGGAGTGTACGGGGCTATGGCTACACCTTC. This encodes CAWSVRGYGYTF.

The genes are TRBV9 and TRBJ1-2, with unresolved D. Trimming took off 3 bases at V and 8 bases at J, with 5 bases between the two ends. Germline V gene sequence: CDR1 SGDLS, CDR2 YYNGEE. CDR3 size: 10 residues. The CDR3 nucleotides read TGTGCCAGCAGCGGTGCGGGCTACACCTTC. This sequence encodes CASSGAGYTF.

The V call is TRBV7-2, the J call TRBJ2-5, with 7 bases lining up with TRBD2. The CDR3 totals 14 residues. Trimming cost V 4 bases and J 5 bases; bases outside gene matches: 7. Germline CDR1 is SGHTA and CDR2 is FQGNSA. The CDR3 region is CASSSRTSGETQYF. The CDR3 DNA reads as TGTGCCAGCAGCTCCAGGACTAGTGGGGAGACCCAGTACTTC. Looking up the rest from reference TRBV7-2 and TRBJ2-5 gives the full variable domain: GAGVSQSPSNKVTEKGKDVELRCDPISGHTALYWYRQSLGQGLEFLIYFQGNSAPDKSGLPSDRFSAERTGGSVSTLTIQRTQQEDSAVYLCASSSRTSGETQYFGPGTRLLVL.

This chain links TRBV5-1 with TRBJ2-3; TRBD2 matches at 11 bases. The CDR3 contains 16 residues. V trimming: 4 bases; J trimming: 2 bases; junction bases outside the gene matches: 6. Germline V gives CDR1 SGHRS, CDR2 YFSETQ. In DNA, the CDR3 is TGCGCCAGCAGCCTACTAGCGGGGGACTACACAGATACGCAGTATTTT. Its translation: CASSLLAGDYTDTQYF.

This chain uses TRBV7-9 with TRBJ2-7; D gene ambiguous. Germline-derived CDR1 and CDR2 are SEHNR and FQNEAQ (reference sequence). Trimming took 5 bases from V and 3 from J, leaving 5 bases between them. This CDR3 is built from 11 residues. In DNA, the CDR3 is TGTGCCAGCAGCCCAGACTACGAGCAGTACTTC. Protein: CASSPDYEQYF.

The chain carries TRBV7-2 and TRBJ1-6; the D gene is possibly TRBD1 (6 bases). The germline V gene has CDR1 SGHTA and CDR2 FQGNSA. The CDR3 totals 13 residues. Trimming removed 1 base from V and 17 bases from J, with 15 bases in between. CDR3 DNA sequence: TGTGCCAGCAGCTTAGATACGTTGGGACACATCCACTTT. This codes for CASSLDTLGHIHF.

In its sample, this clone was seen a few times. The sample holds other DNA sequences that translate to the same CDR3. The chain recombines TRBV4-1 with TRBJ1-6; possibly TRBD1 for D (6 bases). V was trimmed by 6 bases and J by 6 bases, leaving 12 bases between them. The CDR3 consists of 14 residues. In germline, CDR1 is MGHRA, CDR2 YSYEKL. Written as DNA, the CDR3 is TGCGCCAGCAGTCTGGACAGAAGTAATTCACCCCTCCACTTT. This sequence encodes CASSLDRSNSPLHF.

In the case of this clone: Additional DNA sequences in this sample encode the identical CDR3. V usage is TRBV12-3 or TRBV12-4 and J usage is TRBJ2-7; tentatively, D is TRBD1 (6 bases). The CDR3 is made up of 13 amino acids. With 3 bases removed from V and 4 bases from J, the gap between germline ends came to 10 bases. The chain's CDR3 is CASSLQQGYEQYF. The DNA for the CDR3 is TGTGCCAGCAGTTTGCAACAGGGATACGAGCAGTACTTC.

The CDR3 DNA reads TGTGCCAGCAGCTTTATAGGCGGTAGCACAGATACGCAGTATTTT. It specifies CASSFIGGSTDTQYF. This chain links TRBV7-8 with TRBJ2-3; D unclear. This CDR3 is 15 amino acids long. Germline V gene sequence: CDR1 SGHVS, CDR2 FQNEAQ. Deletions cut 3 bases from V and 0 bases from J, with 10 bases between.

The V and J genes are TRBV7-2 and TRBJ2-3, with D unresolved. With 3 bases removed from V and 0 bases from J, the gap between germline ends came to 7 bases. The germline V gene has CDR1 SGHTA and CDR2 FQGNSA. This CDR3 is 14 amino acids long. The CDR3 sequence: CASSFTSSTDTQYF. CDR3 bases: TGTGCCAGCAGCTTCACTTCTAGCACAGATACGCAGTATTTT.

The sample holds a few counts of this clone. The chain is built from TRBV7-2 and TRBJ1-1; 8 nucleotides match TRBD1. Germline V gives CDR1 SGHTA, CDR2 FQGNSA. The CDR3 has 15 residues. V trimming: 8 bases; J trimming: 4 bases; junction bases outside the gene matches: 12. The CDR3 coding sequence is TGTGCCAGCTTGAGGGACAGGACAGGGTTCACTGAAGCTTTCTTT. This translates into CASLRDRTGFTEAFF.

The rearrangement uses TRBV27 and TRBJ2-1; 11 positions match TRBD2. The CDR3 totals 15 residues. Looked up from germline, CDR1 is MNHEY and CDR2 is SMNVEV (reference sequence). V dropped 4 bases and J dropped 10; count of bases not matched to a gene: 9. The CDR3 protein is CASSSIAGGIREQFF. The CDR3 coding sequence is TGTGCCAGCAGTTCCATAGCGGGGGGGATAAGGGAGCAGTTCTTC.

This sequence joins TRBV28 and TRBJ1-5; 8 bases map to TRBD1. Germline V CDR1 and CDR2: MDHEN, SYDVKM. This CDR3 region has 14 residues. V lost 6 bases to trimming and J lost 1 base; unmatched junction nucleotides: 2. The CDR3 loop reads CASRRTGSNQPQHF. CDR3 in DNA: TGTGCCAGCAGACGGACAGGGAGCAATCAGCCCCAGCATTTT. The full variable domain, in which reference TRBV28 and TRBJ1-5 provide the parts outside the CDR3, is DVKVTQSSRYLVKRTGEKVFLECVQDMDHENMFWYRQDPGLGLRLIYFSYDVKMKEKGDIPEGYSVSREKKERFSLILESASTNQTSMYLCASRRTGSNQPQHFGDGTRLSIL.

The rearrangement joins TRBV7-2 to TRBJ2-7; no definite D call. V lost 7 bases and J 2 bases, leaving 15 bases between the germline ends. The CDR3 sequence is 14 residues long. Germline CDR1 SGHTA, CDR2 FQGNSA. The CDR3 is CASNLLGGAYEQYF. The CDR3, as DNA: TGTGCCAGCAACCTTTTAGGCGGTGCCTACGAGCAGTACTTC.

This chain links TRBV11-2 with TRBJ2-3; 9 bases line up with TRBD2. Germline trimming cut 3 bases from V and 6 bases from J; bases unmatched to any gene: 7. The CDR3 has 15 residues. Per the germline V gene, CDR1 is SGHAT and CDR2 is FQNNGV. The CDR3 loop reads CASSFRGGAFDTQYF. The CDR3 nucleotides read TGTGCCAGCAGCTTTCGCGGGGGGGCTTTTGATACGCAGTATTTT.

The chain has TRBV27 and TRBJ2-1, with D tentatively TRBD1 (6 bases). This CDR3 contains 15 residues. With 4 bases removed from V and 3 bases from J, the gap between germline ends came to 13 bases. CDR1 MNHEY and CDR2 SMNVEV come from the germline V gene (reference sequence). Written as DNA, the CDR3 is TGTGCCAGCAGTTCGCGACGGACAGACTACAATGAGCAGTTCTTC. Translated, it gives CASSSRRTDYNEQFF.

The rearrangement links TRBV28 to TRBJ2-3, with D hard to call. This CDR3 has 15 residues. Germline CDR1 and CDR2: MDHEN and SYDVKM. Trimming cost V 0 bases and J 4 bases, with 11 bases left between them. The DNA for the CDR3 is TGTGCCAGCAGTTTATGGGTTGCTTCAGCAGATACGCAGTATTTT. Encoded protein: CASSLWVASADTQYF.